The present TCR beta chain was sequenced within a study of cytomegalovirus exposure and HLA in healthy donors. Germline values: CDR1 SGHAT, CDR2 FQNNGV. The CDR3 has 14 amino acids. Deletions cut 3 bases from V and 7 bases from J, with 14 bases between. The method was immunoSEQ multiplex PCR; TCRdb's version includes in-frame clones alone and lacks a portion of them. The sample gives around 300,000 clones, approximately 88% of which show up once; approximately 0.94% is in the top ten. V gene TRBV11-2 combines with J gene TRBJ2-3; possibly TRBD2 for D (5 bases). Sequencing was performed on PBMCs. The source of this sequence is a woman younger than 35 in good health and CMV-seronegative. DNA of the CDR3: TGTGCCAGCAGCTTGTCAGGACTTAGCCATACGCAGTATTTT. The encoded protein is CASSLSGLSHTQYF. The full variable domain, completed using reference TRBV11-2 and TRBJ2-3, is EAGVAQSPRYKIIEKRQSVAFWCNPISGHATLYWYQQILGQGPKLLIQFQNNGVVDDSQLPKDRFSAERLKGVDSTLKIQPAKLEDSAVYLCASSLSGLSHTQYFGPGTRLTVL.